This paragraph reports one T cell receptor beta chain. At the DNA level, this CDR3 is encoded by other sequences in the same sample as well. This entry comes from a study of control samples from healthy donors and cancer patients. Germline CDR1 is SGHRS and CDR2 is YFSETQ. The ends were cut back, 1 base at V and 0 bases at J, with 2 bases in the middle. The length of the CDR3 is 14 residues. The assay was immunoSEQ multiplex PCR, and TCRdb's table has in-frame clones only and misses some. The table has about 180,000 clones, about 92% seen once; the top ten hold 1.2% to 1.5%. Material: blood. This sequence was found in a man aged 25 to 40 in good health. The J gene is TRBJ2-6, the V gene TRBV5-1; no clear D gene. The DNA for the CDR3 is TGCGCCAGCAGCTTGTCCTCTGGGGCCAACGTCCTGACTTTC. This encodes CASSLSSGANVLTF.